The sequence of this T cell receptor (beta chain) was determined in a study of identical twins. This clonotype was picked up a small number of times. Its target is unknown. Template switching supplied a universal primer site; unique molecular identifiers were carried on the cDNA. TCRdb used MiXCR to reprocess the 5' RACE reads, holding one entry per CDR3 protein. Here the sample spans hundreds of thousands of distinct CDR3 sequences, more than 9% being singletons. Study-wide points: While abundant cord blood beta clonotypes carried fewer insertions, memory repertoires showed no such pattern. Modeled out-of-frame TCR alpha sharing in monozygotic twins fell below observed levels. Conclusions relied on cross-sectional statistical analysis, not following the same donors.

The V gene lost 1 base and the J gene lost 0 bases, with 7 bases spanning the gap. Germline V CDR1 and CDR2: SEHNR, FQNEAQ (reference sequence). The CDR3 consists of 15 residues. The sample also formed part of further work on yellow fever vaccine responses in identical twins.

This receptor was obtained from a woman younger than 30 in good health. Material: PBMCs. The V and J genes are TRBV7-9 and TRBJ1-5; D not certain. The CDR3 DNA is TGTGCCAGCAGCTTAGGGGCAGATAGCAATCAGCCCCAGCATTTT. It translates to CASSLGADSNQPQHF.